This T cell receptor beta chain was documented in a study of PD-L1 blockade in urothelial cancer. Study summary: Study patients had been treated with 0 to 3 previous chemotherapy regimens.

Time point of the sample: pretreatment peripheral blood. V lost 2 bases to trimming and J lost 5 bases, with 8 bases between them. CDR3 size: 13 residues. Germline V gene lookup returns CDR1 MNHEY and CDR2 SVGAGI. The assay was immunoSEQ multiplex PCR, and TCRdb's table has in-frame clones only and misses some. The sample gives about 95,000 clones, around 87% of which show up once; 1.5% to 2% is in the top ten. The chain combines TRBV6-5 with TRBJ2-3; D unclear. Sequenced material: PBMCs, taken around atezolizumab (anti-PD-L1) treatment. The receptor was isolated from a man aged 55 to 70 with urothelial cancer. DNA of the CDR3: TGTGCCAGCAGTTACCCGCCAGGAGATACGCAGTATTTT. It is translated as CASSYPPGDTQYF.